The 20 T cell receptor beta chains presented below share a single source sample, sequenced in a study of metastatic and nonmetastatic thyroid tumors. With MiXCR, TCRdb reprocessed the PCR reads. This sample yields 15,000 to 20,000 clones, of which approximately 22% are seen a single time; around 9.3% belongs to the top ten. Thyroid surgery had not been preceded by any treatment in any patient. The source material was tumor tissue. The receptors shown here come from a male donor with papillary thyroid cancer or a benign thyroid nodule (not recorded which). Some clones in this sample may be carry-over from other donors' samples.

This clone was found many times. The chain carries TRBV20-1 and TRBJ2-4, with D unresolved. Germline V CDR1 and CDR2: DFQATT, SNEGSKA (reference sequence). The V end was cut by 0 bases, the J end by 0 bases, with 9 bases between. CDR3 length: 15 residues. The CDR3 nucleotides read TGCAGTGCTAGAGATCATCCACTAGCCAAAAACATTCAGTACTTC. The encoded protein is CSARDHPLAKNIQYF.

This clone was picked up many times. The chain's CDR3 is CSAPSGAGEGYGYTF. The CDR3 DNA reads TGCAGTGCCCCTTCTGGGGCAGGGGAAGGCTATGGCTACACCTTC. The chain employs TRBV20-1 and TRBJ1-2; TRBD1 is a possible D gene (6 bases). Germline V gene data show CDR1 as DFQATT and CDR2 as SNEGSKA (reference sequence). This CDR3 has 15 amino acids. Trimming shortened V by 6 bases and J by 4 bases, and 21 bases separated the two germline ends.

A word on this clone: Relative to the germline gene, one junction end is altered; a read error may explain this. The chain employs TRBV20-1 and TRBJ1-5; TRBD1 might be the D (6 bases). The germline V gene encodes CDR1 DFQATT and CDR2 SNEGSKA (reference sequence). The CDR3 spans 14 residues. CDR3 protein: CSARGTGLDQPQHF. In DNA form, the CDR3 reads TGCAGTGCTAGAGGCACAGGGTTAGATCAGCCACAGCATTTT.

This clone was found many times. In DNA, the CDR3 is TGTGCCAGCAGCTTAAGGGGGCCCCATAATTCACCCCTCCACTTT. This codes for CASSLRGPHNSPLHF. J is TRBJ1-6 and V is TRBV7-6, with 7 bases that match TRBD1. The CDR3 has 15 residues. Trimming at V came to 2 bases and at J to 5 bases, leaving 3 bases not matched to a gene. The germline gives CDR1 SGHVS, CDR2 FNYEAQ.

This clone is medium-sized (0.01 to 0.1%) in the sample. This chain links TRBV5-1 with TRBJ1-1; TRBD1 aligns across 10 bases. The length of the CDR3 is 15 residues. Looked up from germline, CDR1 is SGHRS and CDR2 is YFSETQ. After removal of 5 bases from V and 1 base from J, the junction contained 5 bases not matched to a gene. DNA for the CDR3: TGCGCCAGCAGATGGGACAGGGGCACGAACACTGAAGCTTTCTTT. Protein sequence: CASRWDRGTNTEAFF.

This clone was observed at least ten times. The rearrangement uses TRBV6-4 and TRBJ2-1; 8 bases align to TRBD2. V was pared by 0 bases and J by 3 bases, with 4 bases of the junction left unmatched. The CDR3 has 16 amino acids. Germline-derived CDR1 and CDR2 are MRHNA and SNTAGT. The CDR3 DNA reads as TGTGCCAGCAGTGACTCTCGGGGGGGGGACTACAATGAGCAGTTCTTC. This codes for CASSDSRGGDYNEQFF.

This clone was recorded a few times. Just one base apart from a much larger clone, this may be a read error. The rearrangement links TRBV6-1 to TRBJ1-5, with D unresolved. Trimming took off 3 bases at V and 4 bases at J, with 19 bases between the two ends. The CDR3 is 17 residues long. Germline CDR1 reads MNHNS; CDR2 reads SASEGT. CDR3 amino acids: CASSEDRPVFGNQPQHF. The CDR3 DNA reads as TGTGCCAGCAGTGAGGATCGCCCGGTGTTCGGAAATCAGCCCCAGCATTTT.

This clone occurred a few times. The chain links TRBV6-4 to TRBJ2-5; D possibly uses TRBD1 or TRBD2 (5 bases each). CDR1 is MRHNA, CDR2 SNTAGT, per germline. Deletions cut 3 bases from V and 5 bases from J, with 10 bases between. The CDR3 has 13 residues. CDR3 nucleotide sequence: TGTGCCAGCAGTGATATTTGGGGGGAGACCCAGTACTTC. Translated, it gives CASSDIWGETQYF.

This clone was counted at least ten times. At the DNA level, this CDR3 is encoded by other sequences in the same sample as well. The genes are TRBV20-1 and TRBJ2-1; possible D gene TRBD2, 6 bases. Germline loops: CDR1 DFQATT, CDR2 SNEGSKA (reference sequence). V was cut by 4 bases and J by 6 bases, with 10 bases left in between. The CDR3 loop spans 12 amino acids. This CDR3 is CSAKEGSNEQFF. In DNA form, the CDR3 reads TGCAGTGCTAAGGAGGGGAGCAATGAGCAGTTCTTC.

The table lists this clone with many counts. This chain links TRBV11-2 with TRBJ1-2, with 11 bases fitting TRBD1. The V and J ends lost 7 bases and 4 bases, in that order; junction bases with no gene match: 11. Germline V gives CDR1 SGHAT, CDR2 FQNNGV. The CDR3 runs to 16 residues. The chain's CDR3 is CASNTGTGGSFYGYTF. In DNA form, the CDR3 reads TGTGCCAGCAACACCGGGACAGGGGGTTCATTCTATGGCTACACCTTC.

By share, this clone ranks as medium-sized (0.01 to 0.1%). V usage is TRBV5-1 and J usage is TRBJ2-7; 7 bases agree with TRBD1. The CDR3 length is 15 residues. CDR1 is SGHRS and CDR2 is YFSETQ in the germline V gene. V trimming: 4 bases; J trimming: 6 bases; junction bases outside the gene matches: 13. CDR3 nucleotides: TGCGCCAGCAGCCACGGACAGGTAGGCTTTTCCGAGCAGTACTTC. Residues: CASSHGQVGFSEQYF.

Note on this clone: Within the sample, other DNA sequences also encode this same CDR3. The V gene is TRBV30, the J gene TRBJ1-2; no definite D call. The CDR3 covers 12 residues. Germline assignment: CDR1 GTSNPN and CDR2 SVGIG (reference sequence). CDR3 DNA sequence: TGTGCTTCTGGTCCAGTAAGCTATGGCTACACCTTC. This sequence encodes CASGPVSYGYTF.

This clone appeared many times. This chain connects TRBV9 to TRBJ2-1; TRBD2 might be the D (6 bases). The CDR3 is 14 amino acids. V lost 5 bases and J lost 7, with 16 bases in between. CDR1 and CDR2 (germline): SGDLS, YYNGEE. The DNA for the CDR3 is TGTGCCAGCAGGGGAGCGGGCGGAGTTAATGAGCAGTTCTTC. Protein: CASRGAGGVNEQFF.

This clone has a handful of counts. The V and J genes are TRBV7-8 and TRBJ2-1; D is undetermined. Germline V gene data show CDR1 as SGHVS and CDR2 as FQNEAQ. The CDR3 runs 12 residues. Deletions cut 3 bases from V and 6 bases from J, with 6 bases between. CDR3: CASSFYSNEQFF. CDR3 DNA: TGTGCCAGCAGCTTTTACAGCAATGAGCAGTTCTTC.

This clone has at least ten counts. This sequence joins TRBV4-3 and TRBJ1-4, with D perhaps matching TRBD1 (6 bases). CDR1 is LGHNA and CDR2 is YSLEER in the germline V gene. With 3 bases removed from V and 7 bases from J, the gap between germline ends came to 18 bases. This CDR3 spans 16 amino acids. The CDR3 DNA follows: TGCGCCAGCAGCCATTACCACAGGCCACAGGGTGAAAAACTGTTTTTT. It specifies CASSHYHRPQGEKLFF.

This clone was picked up a small number of times. This chain links TRBV6-1 with TRBJ1-1, with 7 bases matching TRBD1. The junction had 6 bases not matched to a gene; V was cut back by 2 bases and J by 6 bases. The CDR3 runs to 14 residues. CDR1 is MNHNS, CDR2 SASEGT, per germline. The DNA for the CDR3 is TGTGCCAGCAGTGAACAGGGACAGACTCCTGAAGCTTTCTTT. Its translation: CASSEQGQTPEAFF.

In its sample, this clone is medium-sized. At one of its ends the junction is not consistent with the germline gene, which may arise from a read error. The chain employs TRBV13 and TRBJ1-1; 9 positions match TRBD1. Germline V gene sequence: CDR1 PRHDT, CDR2 FYEKMQ (reference sequence). This CDR3 is built from 11 residues. In DNA form, the CDR3 reads TGTGCCAGCAGCTTAGGACAGGGGGCGGGGTTC. Protein product: CASSLGQGAGF.

At least ten counts were recorded for this clone. The V call is TRBV27, the J call TRBJ2-3; TRBD1 matches 8 bases. The CDR3 runs to 15 residues. The germline CDR1 and CDR2 sequences are MNHEY and SMNVEV (reference sequence). Unmatched junction bases numbered 12, after V lost 8 bases and J lost 5 bases. The CDR3 spells CASRQGAQSLDTQYF. CDR3 DNA sequence: TGTGCCAGCCGCCAGGGGGCTCAGAGCCTAGATACGCAGTATTTT.

V and J are TRBV7-9 and TRBJ2-5, with 9 nucleotides matching TRBD1. V lost 5 bases to trimming and J lost 1 base; unmatched junction nucleotides: 11. Germline V gene lookup returns CDR1 SEHNR and CDR2 FQNEAQ (reference sequence). The CDR3 has 17 residues. The chain's CDR3 is CASSPWTGTGSQETQYF. The DNA of the CDR3 is TGTGCCAGCAGCCCGTGGACCGGGACAGGGTCCCAAGAGACCCAGTACTTC.

With respect to this clone: The junction does not match germline at one end; this may be a read error. The rearrangement links TRBV7-9 to TRBJ1-1; D gene unclear. CDR1 and CDR2 from the germline V gene are SEHNR and FQNEAQ (reference sequence). This CDR3 has 14 amino acids. The CDR3: CASRLGDGYTAAFF. In DNA form, the CDR3 reads TGTGCCAGCAGATTGGGCGACGGGTACACTGCAGCTTTCTTT.